The rows below give T cell receptor beta chains drawn from one sample of a study of blood T cells in healthy people across ages. TCRdb itself ran the 5' RACE reads through MiXCR, one entry per CDR3 protein. Of about 1.8 million distinct CDR3 sequences listed, about 49% are singletons. Source material: blood. These TCRs come from a woman in her 40s in good health. Each CDR3 is given with its conserved first and last residue. D genes are given only for firm matches. Size tells how often a clone was seen (once, few, many) or the class of an expanded clone, and some rows leave it out.

>TRBJ2-4|TRBD1|few|TRBV4-3
CASSQDLQGAGEQYF
>TRBJ1-5|NA|NA|TRBV6-1
CASRDRPSNQPQHF
>TRBJ2-5|TRBD2|few|TRBV9
CASSVRGGEETQYF
>TRBJ1-4|NA|NA|TRBV2
CASSSRQKGEKLFF
>TRBJ2-7|TRBD2|NA|TRBV12-3/TRBV12-4
CASSSLGGGPLNEQYF
>TRBJ2-1|TRBD2|NA|TRBV20-1
CSANRLAGAGEQFF
>TRBJ2-1|NA|NA|TRBV10-3
CAIRDDRRYYNEQFF
>TRBJ2-3|TRBD2|few|TRBV7-3
CASSRWTSGARTDTQYF
>TRBJ1-1|NA|NA|TRBV10-3
CAIMQGMLNTEAFF
>TRBJ2-6|TRBD1|few|TRBV11-2
CASSLRQGQNFSGANVLTF
>TRBJ2-3|NA|NA|TRBV7-2
CASSLDTLGADTQYF
>TRBJ2-1|NA|few|TRBV28
CASRLTLATGNEQFF
>TRBJ2-3|TRBD2|NA|TRBV27
CASRLGGGATDTQYF
>TRBJ1-2|TRBD1|few|TRBV5-5
CASSLYGTANYGYTF
>TRBJ1-2|TRBD1|NA|TRBV4-3
CASSRTGTGGLGYTF
>TRBJ1-6|TRBD1|few|TRBV5-1
CASSLERGQGSSPLHF
>TRBJ2-3|TRBD2|once|TRBV20-1
CSATAQRGVQTDTQYF
>TRBJ2-4|NA|NA|TRBV2
CASTRVKNIQYF
>TRBJ2-1|NA|few|TRBV9
CASNAVLSSYNEQFF
>TRBJ2-2|NA|NA|TRBV4-3
CASSQGIGGDTGELFF
>TRBJ2-1|NA|few|TRBV6-5
CASSLWRGRTYNEQFF
>TRBJ2-5|TRBD1|NA|TRBV13
CASSSGTETSGQYF
>TRBJ2-1|NA|once|TRBV11-2
CASSWGTRSSYNEQFF
>TRBJ2-7|NA|NA|TRBV9
CASSGQEYNEQYF
>TRBJ1-6|TRBD1|few|TRBV29-1
CSVRDRDNSPLHF
>TRBJ2-7|NA|few|TRBV20-1
CSAKSPNSYEQYF
>TRBJ2-4|NA|few|TRBV12-3/TRBV12-4
CASSLSLERGIQYF
>TRBJ1-2|NA|few|TRBV20-1
CSARDSRRTASYGYTF
>TRBJ2-3|NA|few|TRBV7-2
CASSILRVLGTDTQYF
>TRBJ2-2|NA|NA|TRBV20-1
CSAKSGANTGELFF
>TRBJ2-3|TRBD2|NA|TRBV20-1
CSALSGGASTDTQYF
>TRBJ1-6|NA|NA|TRBV6-6
CASSLLQGLGTPLHF
>TRBJ2-1|TRBD1|few|TRBV11-1
CASSAPGQGRFF
>NA|TRBD2|NA|TRBV4-1
CASSQGTSGTHNEQYF
>TRBJ2-7|NA|few|TRBV7-2
CASSLDRVTYEQYF
>TRBJ2-1|NA|NA|TRBV4-3
CASSPKARRAVSSYNEQFF
>TRBJ1-2|NA|NA|TRBV29-1
CSVNTANYGYTF
>TRBJ2-1|NA|few|TRBV7-9
CASSPWDNNEQFF
>TRBJ2-7|NA|NA|TRBV29-1
CSVEEGSIEQYF
>TRBJ2-5|NA|NA|TRBV7-7
CASSFMSLQETQYF
>TRBJ2-5|NA|NA|TRBV24-1
CATSEEQQETQYF
>TRBJ1-5|TRBD1|NA|TRBV3-1
CASSQGTGSRIPIQPQHF
>TRBJ1-1|NA|NA|TRBV5-1
CASSAGKGGTEAFF
>TRBJ2-5|TRBD1|NA|TRBV15
CATTPDTGTEETQYF
>TRBJ1-2|NA|NA|TRBV20-1
CSARDLTGVGYTF
>TRBJ2-7|TRBD2|NA|TRBV20-1
CSARRPSGGAYEQYF
>TRBJ2-6|NA|NA|TRBV5-5
CASSPFVRVSGANVLTF
>NA|NA|NA|TRBV15
CATSRSRGENEQYF
>TRBJ1-2|NA|NA|TRBV6-6
CASSYSVKDLGYGYTF
>NA|NA|few|TRBV4-3
CASSHRPGVRYEQYF
>TRBJ2-1|TRBD1|NA|TRBV7-8
CASSLAIGGQGSPGRYNEQFF
>TRBJ1-2|NA|NA|TRBV27
CASSYQGSPYGYTF
>TRBJ2-1|NA|NA|TRBV5-4
CASTNRAVRSDEQFF
>TRBJ1-5|NA|NA|TRBV2
CASSEVRVEYQPQHF